This TCR beta chain is drawn from a study of vaccination and CD4 T cells after COVID-19 (dated by TCRdb to the early 2020s). About the investigation overall: SARS-CoV-2 positivity had been established in the convalescent patients by nasal swab PCR, and mild disease was recorded in eight to ten of these patients and severe disease in one. Post-vaccine blood samples were obtained a median of roughly 75 days after the second vaccine dose, with a range of roughly 14 to 241 days. Participants got two doses of the Pfizer-BioNTech BNT162b2 vaccine (n=8) or two doses of the Moderna mRNA-1273 vaccine (n=2). As controls, cultures received a CEFX viral epitope pool (the positive control), an HIV-1 Nef peptide pool (the negative control), or no peptide at all. Post-COVID blood samples were collected from convalescent patients a median of around 96 days after diagnosis, with a range of about 30 to 170 days. For a few convalescent patients, samples were collected at an early post-vaccination timepoint (day 14) as well as at a late post-vaccination timepoint (days 161 to 241). The convalescent cohort comprised six males and four females, including two Hispanic individuals, seven Caucasians, two Asians and one multiracial person. In approximately eleven COVID-19 convalescent patients and a handful of infection-naive healthy vaccine recipients, the spike-specific CD4+ TCR repertoire before mRNA vaccination was compared with the repertoire after mRNA vaccination. Culture stimuli were overlapping spike peptide pools from SARS-CoV-2 and from the common cold coronaviruses HCoV-NL63, HCoV-OC43 and HCoV-229E. Points the paper makes about the study in general: Of the vaccine-specific clones found in convalescent patients, nearly all (304 of 307) were mono-reactive for SARS-CoV-2 spike instead of being cross-reactive with common cold coronaviruses. The median count of SARS-CoV-2-reactive clonotypes went up from approximately 20 after infection to around 38 after vaccination, although the change was not significant. In convalescent patients, a median roughly 86% of post-vaccine SARS-CoV-2-reactive clones were detected only after vaccination, suggesting vaccine-specific priming. Only a relatively small number of convalescent patients were included in the study, and early timepoints following natural infection were not analyzed.

Counted from cysteine to phenylalanine, this CDR3 has 15 amino acids. The entry retains the CDR3 DNA only, 45 bases that are in frame from base 1. As encoded in the germline V gene, CDR1 is MNHNS while CDR2 is SASEGT. V gives up 5 bases and J gives up 0 bases, and the segment between their germline ends measures 12 bases. The library was produced with PCR. DNA from cultured CD4+ T cells was subjected to TCR sequencing with the Oncomine TCR Beta short-read assay at the Johns Hopkins FTIC core. The QIAamp micro DNA kit was used to extract genomic DNA from the cultured CD4+ T cells. Oncomine TCR Beta libraries from cultured CD4+ T cells were pooled with unique dual indexes and sequenced on an Illumina iSeq 100. In the authors' own workflow: Non-productive sequences were removed, and CDR3s not starting with C, not ending with F or W, or shorter than 7 amino acids were discarded. Antigen-specific clonotypes were identified with the MANAFEST web application by comparing peptide-stimulated wells with reference and other culture wells. Positive clones required FDR below 0.05, an odds ratio above 5, and productive frequency above 0.1% in at least two of three replicate wells. A clonotype counted as cross-reactive if it showed significant expansion both in the SARS-CoV-2 spike wells and in at least one common cold coronavirus spike condition. CDR3 homology was assessed with Levenshtein distances (stringdist) and unrooted phylogenetic trees (ape) in R version 3.6.1. The public reads were quality trimmed at Q25 with fastp and then assembled into clones with MiXCR by TCRdb, keeping productive beta chains. Rows matching on CDR3 protein sequence are summarized as one entry with the most common DNA and genes. These V and J calls originate from TCRdb's pipeline instead of the authors' own analysis. Within this sample are fewer than 25,000 distinct CDR3 sequences, with 30% of them counted one time only. Together, the top ten hold less than 4% of the sample.

This clonotype was picked up a small number of times. Its antigen has not been determined. The input lacks base qualities; no much larger clone sits a single base away. This sample's time point label indicates: late sampling 161 to 241 days after vaccination in a few convalescent patients. The treatment or condition tag for this specimen amounts to: approximately nine-day PBMC culture with coronavirus spike peptide pools or control peptides (ViraFEST assay). To expand antigen-specific T cells with peptide pools and then pick out the expanded clonotypes through TCR sequencing, the study relied on the ViraFEST assay. The convalescent patients' positive SARS-CoV-2 PCR tests were from March to December 2020, which was before the Alpha, Beta and Delta variants emerged in the United States. Each well held 2 million or so PBMCs cultured in IMDM containing about 5% human AB serum and approximately 9.8 IU/ml IL-2, with about 10 ug/ml peptide pools added. On days 3 and 7, half of the culture medium was replaced with fresh IL-2-containing medium. After approximately eleven days of culture, CD4+ T cells were isolated by negative selection with the EasySep CD4+ T cell isolation kit. Ficoll-Paque Plus gradient centrifugation was used to isolate PBMCs from whole blood, and the isolated PBMCs were then either used fresh or cryopreserved at -140C. In general, triplicate wells were set up for every culture condition.

This receptor was taken from a human donor who had recovered from COVID-19. The sample was CD4+ T cells from blood, cultured in vitro, taken about 7 months after SARS-CoV-2 vaccination. The sequence is built from TRBV6-1 and TRBJ2-3, with the D gene not confidently named. The DNA is as follows: TGTGCCAGCAGTCGAACGGCATCCAGCACAGATACGCAGTATTTT. Its translation is CASSRTASSTDTQYF.